This T cell receptor beta chain was obtained from a study of CD8 T cells in Susac syndrome. V lost 1 base, J lost 1 base, and 10 bases lay in between. Germline V gene data show CDR1 as LGHNA and CDR2 as YSLEER. The CDR3 sequence is 15 residues long. Blood CD8+ and CD4+ T cells underwent high-throughput TCR beta sequencing. The multiple sclerosis controls, all treatment-naive patients, had relapsing-remitting disease that was stable or active. It was negative isolation that provided the CD8+ and CD4+ T cells, whereas TEMRA cells were enriched by FACS. Reverse transcription of 0.5 to 1 ug RNA was performed with random hexamers. Across 54 Vbeta and 13 Jbeta, immunoSEQ multiplex PCR amplified TCR beta CDR3. TCRdb analysed the immunoSEQ multiplex PCR reads with MiXCR anew, one entry per CDR3 protein. The sample yields more than 200,000 distinct CDR3 sequences, 80% to 95% seen once.

This TCR was recovered from a human donor with multiple sclerosis. This chain connects TRBV4-3 to TRBJ2-5; D is unclear. What was sequenced was CD8+ T cells from PBMCs. Here the CDR3 reads CASSQVASFQETQYF. The CDR3 DNA reads TGCGCCAGCAGCCAAGTCGCCAGCTTCCAAGAGACCCAGTACTTC.